Following are 32 T cell receptor beta chains from one sample sequenced in a study of low-dose radiotherapy and immunotherapy resistance in tumors. The TCRs were subjected to amplification over roughly 20 PCR cycles employing a constant-region primer in conjunction with a V-primer adapter. TCRdb redid the calling of the reads with MiXCR, one entry per CDR3 protein. The data hold roughly 50,000 distinct CDR3 sequences, with around 34% observed a single time. The sample's time point: after trial treatment. As to treatment: LDRT plus nivolumab, ipilimumab, low-dose cyclophosphamide and aspirin (RACIN trial). This specimen consisted of PBMCs, obtained after low-dose radiotherapy plus immunotherapy. These receptors all stem from a male donor with rectosigmoid adenocarcinoma.

In its sample, this clonotype was seen many times. The chain recombines TRBV4-1 with TRBJ2-1, with 9 bases aligning to TRBD2. The germline V gene has CDR1 MGHRA and CDR2 YSYEKL. CDR3 length: 17 residues. Trimming took 0 bases from V and 6 from J; bases not matched to a gene: 9. The CDR3 DNA follows: TGCGCCAGCAGCCAAGAAGTTCCTAGCGGGACATCCAATGAGCAGTTCTTC. Protein sequence: CASSQEVPSGTSNEQFF.

This clonotype was recorded many times. The rearrangement joins TRBV19 to TRBJ2-3; 9 positions match TRBD2. The germline V gene has CDR1 LNHDA and CDR2 SQIVND (reference sequence). The CDR3 runs 16 residues. V lost 8 bases, J lost 5 bases, and 14 bases stayed unmatched. CDR3 DNA sequence: TGTGCCAGTCGAAGACGCCTTAGCGGGGGCGGAGATACGCAGTATTTT. This translates into CASRRRLSGGGDTQYF.

The rearrangement joins TRBV12-3 or TRBV12-4 to TRBJ2-1; TRBD1 matches at 11 bases. J was trimmed by 10 bases and V by 6 bases; bases with no gene match: 8. The CDR3 sequence is 14 residues long. In nucleotides, the CDR3 is TGTGCCAGCAGCCGGACAGGGGGCGGGGGGGAGCAGTTCTTC. This sequence encodes CASSRTGGGGEQFF.

The rearrangement links TRBV28 to TRBJ2-3, with D unresolved. This CDR3 has 12 amino acids. V was shortened by 6 bases and J by 6 bases, with 10 bases between the two germline ends. Germline V gives CDR1 MDHEN, CDR2 SYDVKM. CDR3 region: CASRRELDTQYF. DNA of the CDR3: TGTGCCAGCAGACGAGAGCTCGATACGCAGTATTTT.

The chain has TRBV19 and TRBJ2-6; no clear D gene. The V gene's germline CDR1 is LNHDA and CDR2 SQIVND (reference sequence). V was trimmed by 1 base and J by 0 bases, leaving 4 bases between them. The CDR3 runs 15 residues. CDR3 bases: TGTGCCAGTAGTATAGTTAGCTCTGGGGCCAACGTCCTGACTTTC. The encoded protein is CASSIVSSGANVLTF.

Details on this clonotype: A read error is the likely source, as a far larger clone sits one nucleotide away. This CDR3 reads CANRPRRVPGELFF. The CDR3 DNA is TGTGCCAACAGACCGAGGCGAGTGCCCGGGGAGCTGTTTTTT. The chain combines TRBV6-8 with TRBJ2-2, with D unresolved. The CDR3 loop spans 14 amino acids. The V gene lost 10 bases and the J gene lost 6 bases, with 18 bases spanning the gap. CDR1 MNHGY and CDR2 SAAAGT come from the germline V gene.

The rearrangement uses TRBV2 and TRBJ1-2; D possibly corresponds to TRBD1 (5 bases). The CDR3 loop spans 15 amino acids. Germline V lookup: CDR1 SNHLY, CDR2 FYNNEI. The germline V and J ends were trimmed by 6 bases and 1 base, with 15 bases remaining between them. The CDR3 DNA follows: TGTGCCAGCAGAGCGGGCTGGGGGGGTAACTATGGCTACACCTTC. It translates to CASRAGWGGNYGYTF.

Concerning this clonotype itself: A far larger clone is one nucleotide away, so this likely arose from a read error. The gene calls are TRBV28 and TRBJ2-4; 9 bases align to TRBD2. V shed 1 base, J shed 13 bases, and the junction held 11 bases outside the gene matches. The CDR3 contains 15 residues. From germline, CDR1 is MDHEN and CDR2 SYDVKM. CDR3: CASSLYRGGAFEQYF. For the CDR3, the DNA is TGTGCCAGCAGTTTATATCGCGGGGGGGCTTTTGAGCAGTACTTC. Full variable domain (remainder filled in from reference TRBV28 and TRBJ2-4): DVKVTQSSRYLVKRTGEKVFLECVQDMDHENMFWYRQDPGLGLRLIYFSYDVKMKEKGDIPEGYSVSREKKERFSLILESASTNQTSMYLCASSLYRGGAFEQYFGAGTRLSVL.

The chain couples TRBV5-1 to TRBJ2-2, with TRBD2 matching 9 bases. Per germline, CDR1 SGHRS and CDR2 YFSETQ. This CDR3 region has 16 residues. V lost 0 bases and J lost 3; bases outside the gene matches: 3. CDR3 sequence (DNA): TGCGCCAGCAGCTTGGAGACTAGCGGTCACACCGGGGAGCTGTTTTTT. Residues: CASSLETSGHTGELFF. The full variable domain, rest sourced from reference TRBV5-1 and TRBJ2-2, is KAGVTQTPRYLIKTRGQQVTLSCSPISGHRSVSWYQQTPGQGLQFLFEYFSETQRNKGNFPGRFSGRQFSNSRSEMNVSTLELGDSALYLCASSLETSGHTGELFFGEGSRLTVL.

This clonotype appeared many times. The V gene is TRBV7-9, the J gene TRBJ1-1; no clear D. Between the trimmed V and J ends, which lost 2 bases and 4 bases, there was a span of 5 bases. The germline V gene has CDR1 SEHNR and CDR2 FQNEAQ (reference sequence). The CDR3 has 12 residues. CDR3 DNA: TGTGCCAGCAGCTTAAAACGCACTGAAGCTTTCTTT. Protein product: CASSLKRTEAFF.

This clonotype has only a few counts. The V gene is TRBV5-1, the J gene TRBJ2-7, with D uncertain. CDR1 and CDR2 from the germline V gene are SGHRS and YFSETQ. The ends were cut back, 3 bases at V and 1 base at J, with 8 bases in the middle. CDR3 length: 13 residues. The CDR3 DNA is TGCGCCAGCAGCTCACATGGATCCTACGAGCAGTACTTC. Residues: CASSSHGSYEQYF.

This clonotype was seen a handful of times. The chain links TRBV27 to TRBJ2-7, with TRBD2 matching over 8 bases. This CDR3 is 16 amino acids long. Looked up from germline, CDR1 is MNHEY and CDR2 is SMNVEV (reference sequence). The junction had 8 bases not matched to a gene; V was cut back by 4 bases and J by 0 bases. In nucleotides, the CDR3 is TGTGCCAGCAGTTCTCACGGGGGGGCTGGCTCCTACGAGCAGTACTTC. Translated: CASSSHGGAGSYEQYF.

This clonotype was seen at least ten times. The chain carries TRBV20-1 and TRBJ2-1; TRBD2 matches at 7 bases. There are 14 residues in the CDR3. Germline loops: CDR1 DFQATT, CDR2 SNEGSKA (reference sequence). CDR3 region: CSVLAEVGYNEQFF. As DNA, the CDR3 is TGCAGCGTCCTAGCGGAAGTTGGCTACAATGAGCAGTTCTTC.

The rearrangement links TRBV2 to TRBJ1-1; 8 positions agree with TRBD1. The CDR3 is 15 amino acids. J was trimmed by 1 base and V by 6 bases; bases with no gene match: 7. Germline CDR1 and CDR2: SNHLY and FYNNEI. In DNA form, the CDR3 reads TGTGCCAGCAGCCACCGGACAGGGCCGAACACTGAAGCTTTCTTT. This codes for CASSHRTGPNTEAFF. Combining the CDR3 with reference TRBV2 and TRBJ1-1 gives the whole variable domain EPEVTQTPSHQVTQMGQEVILRCVPISNHLYFYWYRQILGQKVEFLVSFYNNEISEKSEIFDDQFSVERPDGSNFTLKIRSTKLEDSAMYFCASSHRTGPNTEAFFGQGTRLTVV.

This chain connects TRBV2 to TRBJ2-1; no clear D. The CDR3 has 13 amino acids. Between the trimmed V and J ends, which lost 4 bases and 9 bases, there was a span of 13 bases. Germline values: CDR1 SNHLY, CDR2 FYNNEI. The DNA for the CDR3 is TGTGCCAGCAGTGCCGCCAGATGGTCTGAGCAGTTCTTC. Its translation: CASSAARWSEQFF.

The sample holds many counts of this clonotype. This rearrangement joins TRBV7-3 to TRBJ2-1; D tentatively fits TRBD1 or TRBD2 (5 bases each). Germline values: CDR1 SGHTA, CDR2 FQGTGA. V gave up 3 bases and J gave up 7 bases, with 10 bases separating them. The length of the CDR3 is 13 residues. CDR3 nucleotides: TGTGCCAGCAGCTTGGGACCGGTAAATGAGCAGTTCTTC. Translated, it gives CASSLGPVNEQFF.

Comments on this clonotype: This likely stems from a read error, as it lies one base from a far larger clone. This chain joins TRBV6-8 and TRBJ2-1; 7 bases map to TRBD1. There are 13 residues in the CDR3. V gave up 6 bases and J gave up 4 bases; unmatched junction bases: 3. The V gene's germline CDR1 is MNHGY and CDR2 SAAAGT. The CDR3 DNA reads as TGTGCCAGCAGAAAGGGGGCGTACAATGAGCAGTTCTTC. As protein: CASRKGAYNEQFF.

This clonotype appeared many times. The chain recombines TRBV6-2 or TRBV6-3 with TRBJ2-7, with a tentative D call TRBD2 (6 bases). The germline CDR1 and CDR2 sequences are MNHEY and SVGEGT. V lost 0 bases and J 4 bases, leaving 13 bases between the germline ends. The CDR3 consists of 15 residues. DNA for the CDR3: TGTGCCAGCAGTTACTCGACCGGGACTTTTTACGAGCAGTACTTC. Protein: CASSYSTGTFYEQYF.

This clonotype was counted many times. V is TRBV3-1 and J is TRBJ1-2; 9 positions match TRBD1. Per germline, CDR1 LGHDT and CDR2 YNNKEL (reference sequence). The CDR3 spans 15 residues. Trimming removed 3 bases from V and 2 bases from J; junction bases left unmatched: 4. The CDR3 region has the DNA TGTGCCAGCAGCCATTCCGGGACAGGGAACTATGGCTACACCTTC. Protein: CASSHSGTGNYGYTF.

This clonotype was detected many times. The chain couples TRBV4-1 to TRBJ2-2; D might be TRBD1 (5 bases). CDR1 MGHRA and CDR2 YSYEKL come from the germline V gene. This CDR3 is built from 16 residues. Trimming cost V 4 bases and J 5 bases, with 17 bases left between them. The CDR3 protein is CASSREGQGVTGELFF. The CDR3 nucleotides read TGCGCCAGCAGCCGAGAAGGCCAAGGGGTGACCGGGGAGCTGTTTTTT.

This chain's CDR3 is CASSEAGRVGGYTF. CDR3 DNA sequence: TGTGCCAGCAGTGAAGCAGGGAGGGTCGGGGGCTACACCTTC. The chain joins TRBV6-2 or TRBV6-3 to TRBJ1-2; a weak D match, TRBD1 (5 bases). The CDR3 has 14 residues. Germline V CDR1 and CDR2: MNHEY, SVGEGT. Trimming cost V 5 bases and J 8 bases, with 18 bases left between them.

At least ten counts were recorded for this clonotype. The J gene is TRBJ2-6, the V gene TRBV20-1; D ambiguous. V shed 7 bases and J shed 2 bases, with 9 bases lying between them. The CDR3 sequence is 13 residues long. Germline-derived CDR1 and CDR2 are DFQATT and SNEGSKA (reference sequence). CDR3 nucleotide sequence: TGCAGTGTTGAAGCACCTGGGGCCAACGTCCTGACTTTC. It translates to CSVEAPGANVLTF.

About this clonotype: An end of the junction differs from the germline gene, which may be a read error. The rearrangement uses TRBV7-9 and TRBJ2-3; 8 nucleotides match TRBD1. The CDR3 extends over 14 amino acids. Germline V gene data show CDR1 as SEHNR and CDR2 as FQNEAQ (reference sequence). In DNA, the CDR3 is TGTGTCAGCAGCTCGGGACAGGTGCCAGATACGCAGTATTTT. Translation gives CVSSSGQVPDTQYF.

The rearrangement uses TRBV2 and TRBJ2-1; D might be TRBD2 (6 bases). The CDR3 is made up of 16 amino acids. Per the germline V gene, CDR1 is SNHLY and CDR2 is FYNNEI. V lost 5 bases to trimming and J lost 5 bases, with 19 bases between them. The CDR3 DNA reads as TGTGCCAGCAGTTTGATGGCCCGGGACTTCAACAATGAGCAGTTCTTC. Protein sequence: CASSLMARDFNNEQFF.

This clonotype was recorded a few times. The DNA is omitted, as the CDR3 cannot be located on it reliably, and the CDR3 follows TCRdb's listing. The J gene is TRBJ2-3, the V gene TRBV12-3 or TRBV12-4. The CDR3 is 15 residues long, ends included. The CDR3 spells CASSLSGRTDTQYFF.

Remarks on this clonotype: With only one base between it and a far larger clone, this is likely a read error. This sequence joins TRBV5-1 and TRBJ2-1; D gene uncertain. CDR1 is SGHRS, CDR2 YFSETQ, per germline. V was clipped by 2 bases and J by 10 bases, with 13 bases between them. The CDR3 length is 13 residues. The CDR3 region has the DNA TGCGCCAGCAGCTTCGATCAGAGATACGAGCAGTTCTTC. Its translation: CASSFDQRYEQFF.

V usage is TRBV5-6 and J usage is TRBJ2-6; D unclear. Deletions cut 4 bases from V and 0 bases from J, with 8 bases between. The germline V gene encodes CDR1 SGHDT and CDR2 YYEEEE. The CDR3 is 15 amino acids. CDR3 in DNA: TGTGCCAGCAGCCCCTACAGCTCTGGGGCCAACGTCCTGACTTTC. Residues: CASSPYSSGANVLTF.

The chain joins TRBV19 to TRBJ1-5; 10 nucleotides line up with TRBD1. CDR1 is LNHDA, CDR2 SQIVND, per germline (reference sequence). V lost 1 base to trimming and J lost 7 bases; unmatched junction nucleotides: 4. The CDR3 runs to 15 residues. The CDR3 sequence is CASSIGDRGQQPQHF. CDR3 coding DNA: TGTGCCAGTAGTATAGGTGACAGGGGGCAACAGCCCCAGCATTTT.

This clonotype occurred many times. The chain combines TRBV4-1 with TRBJ2-1, with D uncertain. V lost 4 bases to trimming and J lost 7 bases, with 11 bases between them. CDR1 is MGHRA, CDR2 YSYEKL, per germline. This CDR3 spans 13 amino acids. CDR3 nucleotide sequence: TGCGCCAGCAGCCGTCAAAGTATGAATGAGCAGTTCTTC. Translating it yields CASSRQSMNEQFF.

The CDR3 spells CASSQEDYGELFF. As DNA, the CDR3 is TGTGCCAGCAGCCAAGAGGACTACGGGGAGCTGTTTTTT. The chain employs TRBV3-1 and TRBJ2-2; D possibly corresponds to TRBD2 (6 bases). Germline lookup yields CDR1 LGHDT and CDR2 YNNKEL (reference sequence). Trimming took off 0 bases at V and 7 bases at J, with 6 bases between the two ends. The CDR3 runs 13 residues.

This clonotype was seen ten or more times. This chain joins TRBV6-6 and TRBJ2-7; D perhaps matches TRBD2 (6 bases). Deletions cut 8 bases from V and 2 bases from J, with 19 bases between. The CDR3 runs to 15 residues. Germline lookup yields CDR1 MNHNY and CDR2 SVGAGI (reference sequence). DNA for the CDR3: TGTGCCAGCGGAGGGCGGCGGACTTCAACCTACGAGCAGTACTTC. Encoded protein: CASGGRRTSTYEQYF.

Of note for this clonotype: This sequence is one base from a far larger clone and is likely a read error. The chain recombines TRBV4-2 with TRBJ2-7; 10 bases align to TRBD1. The germline CDR1 and CDR2 sequences are LGHNA and YNFKEQ. The ends lost 3 bases at V and 5 bases at J; junction bases unmatched: 4. This CDR3 is built from 14 residues. The CDR3 DNA sequence: TGTGCCAGCAGCCAGGGGGGACAGGGGCACGAGCAGTACTTC. Translating gives CASSQGGQGHEQYF.